Included here is one TCR beta chain sequence, with context. The sample originates from a study of cytomegalovirus exposure and HLA in healthy donors. Only in-frame clones appear in the TCRdb table, and some are missing; sequencing was by immunoSEQ multiplex PCR. This repertoire shows around 250,000 clones, less than 95% found once; its top ten account for around 3.3%. The clonotype originates from a woman younger than 45 in good health and CMV-seronegative. The specimen was PBMCs.

The CDR3 reads CASRGGSYWYTF. The CDR3 nucleotides read TGTGCCAGCAGAGGGGGGTCTTATTGGTACACCTTC. The rearrangement joins TRBV2 to TRBJ1-2; D may be TRBD1 (6 bases). The V and J ends lost 6 bases and 11 bases respectively, with 16 bases between them. The germline gives CDR1 SNHLY, CDR2 FYNNEI. The CDR3 has 12 residues.